The rows below give T cell receptor beta chains drawn from one sample of a study of blood T cell repertoires in COVID-19. Sequencing used immunoSEQ multiplex PCR; TCRdb keeps in-frame clones, though not all of them. Of about 150,000 clones in the sample, about nine tenths were seen once. Sequences were obtained from PBMCs or T cells enriched from blood (not recorded which). Source of these receptors: a man in his fifties or sixties who had recovered from COVID-19. CDR3s include the opening cysteine and the closing phenylalanine or tryptophan. A D gene is named only where the DNA matches it firmly. Expanded clones get a size class; other rows say once, few or many, or leave the size out.

cdr3_aa: CASSLGRLYGYTF; cdr3_nt: TGTGCCAGCAGCCTAGGGAGACTCTATGGCTACACCTTC; clone_size: NA; v_call: TRBV13; d_call: NA; j_call: TRBJ1-2
cdr3_aa: CASRSRSGHHLYSNQPQHF; cdr3_nt: TGTGCCAGCAGATCACGTTCCGGACATCACCTTTATAGCAATCAGCCCCAGCATTTT; clone_size: NA; v_call: TRBV28; d_call: NA; j_call: TRBJ1-5
cdr3_aa: CACSRGTDTQYF; cdr3_nt: TGTGCCTGCTCCAGGGGGACAGATACGCAGTATTTT; clone_size: NA; v_call: TRBV30; d_call: TRBD1; j_call: TRBJ2-3
cdr3_aa: CASSELAGGQETQYF; cdr3_nt: TGTGCCAGCAGTGAACTAGCGGGGGGGCAAGAGACCCAGTACTTC; clone_size: NA; v_call: TRBV6-1; d_call: TRBD2; j_call: TRBJ2-5
cdr3_aa: CASSPPGPTHTGELFF; cdr3_nt: TGTGCCAGCAGCCCACCGGGTCCCACCCACACCGGGGAGCTGTTTTTT; clone_size: once; v_call: TRBV3-1/TRBV3-2; d_call: NA; j_call: TRBJ2-2
cdr3_aa: CASSEGRGNEKLFF; cdr3_nt: TGTGCCAGCAGTGAAGGTCGGGGGAATGAAAAACTGTTTTTT; clone_size: NA; v_call: TRBV2; d_call: NA; j_call: TRBJ1-4
cdr3_aa: CASSKSDRASNQPQHF; cdr3_nt: TGTGCCAGCAGCAAAAGCGACAGGGCGAGCAATCAGCCCCAGCATTTT; clone_size: NA; v_call: TRBV21-1; d_call: NA; j_call: TRBJ1-5
cdr3_aa: CATRTSGYNEQFF; cdr3_nt: TGTGCCACCCGGACTAGCGGGTACAATGAGCAGTTCTTC; clone_size: few; v_call: TRBV2; d_call: TRBD2; j_call: TRBJ2-1
cdr3_aa: CASSSGGGAYGYTF; cdr3_nt: TGTGCCAGTAGTAGCGGCGGGGGGGCCTATGGCTACACCTTC; clone_size: NA; v_call: TRBV19; d_call: NA; j_call: TRBJ1-2
cdr3_aa: CASSPAGDTGNTIYF; cdr3_nt: TGTGCCAGCAGTCCTGCGGGAGATACTGGAAACACCATATATTTT; clone_size: NA; v_call: TRBV28; d_call: NA; j_call: TRBJ1-3
cdr3_aa: CASSLVTPYIQYF; cdr3_nt: TGTGCCAGCAGTTTAGTTACACCCTACATTCAGTACTTC; clone_size: NA; v_call: TRBV12-3/TRBV12-4; d_call: NA; j_call: TRBJ2-4